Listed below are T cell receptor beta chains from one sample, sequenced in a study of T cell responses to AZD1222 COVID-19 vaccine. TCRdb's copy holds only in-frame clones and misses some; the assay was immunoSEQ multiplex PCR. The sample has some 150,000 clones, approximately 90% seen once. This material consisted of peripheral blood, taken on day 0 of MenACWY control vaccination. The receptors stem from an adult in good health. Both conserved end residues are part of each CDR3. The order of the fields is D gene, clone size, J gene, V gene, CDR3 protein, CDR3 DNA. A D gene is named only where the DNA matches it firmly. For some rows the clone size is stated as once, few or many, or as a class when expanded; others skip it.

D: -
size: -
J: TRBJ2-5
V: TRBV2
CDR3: CASSDSQAEETQYF
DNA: TGTGCCAGCAGTGATAGTCAGGCGGAAGAGACCCAGTACTTC

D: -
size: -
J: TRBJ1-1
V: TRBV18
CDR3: CASSPSQELMNTEAFF
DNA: TGTGCCAGCTCACCTTCGCAGGAACTTATGAACACTGAAGCTTTCTTT

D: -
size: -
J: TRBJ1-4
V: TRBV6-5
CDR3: CASRGGGRINEKLFF
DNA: TGTGCCAGCAGAGGAGGGGGGAGAATTAATGAAAAACTGTTTTTT

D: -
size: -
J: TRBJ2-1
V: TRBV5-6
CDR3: CASSYRDLYNEQFF
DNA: TGTGCCAGCAGCTACCGGGACTTGTACAATGAGCAGTTCTTC

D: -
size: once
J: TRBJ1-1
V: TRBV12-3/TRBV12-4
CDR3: CASSFRASPEAFF
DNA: TGTGCCAGCAGTTTCCGGGCGTCCCCTGAAGCTTTCTTT

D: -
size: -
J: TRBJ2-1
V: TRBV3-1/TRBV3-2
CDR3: CASSQFLGNEQFF
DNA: TGTGCCAGCAGCCAATTCTTGGGAAATGAGCAGTTCTTC

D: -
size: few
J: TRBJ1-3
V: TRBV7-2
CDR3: CASSSQGSGNTIYF
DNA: TGTGCCAGCAGCAGTCAGGGCTCTGGAAACACCATATATTTT

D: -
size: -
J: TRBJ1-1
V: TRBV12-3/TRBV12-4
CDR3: CASSLGSTEAFF
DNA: TGTGCCAGCAGTTTAGGGAGCACTGAAGCTTTCTTT

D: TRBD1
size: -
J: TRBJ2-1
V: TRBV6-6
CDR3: CASRQGDYNEQFF
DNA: TGTGCCAGCAGGCAGGGGGACTACAATGAGCAGTTCTTC

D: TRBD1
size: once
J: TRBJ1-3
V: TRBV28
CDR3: CASSLEQGYGTIYF
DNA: TGTGCCAGCAGTCTAGAACAGGGGTATGGCACCATATATTTT

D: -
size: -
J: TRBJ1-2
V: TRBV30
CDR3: CAWSVSRYGYTF
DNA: TGTGCCTGGAGTGTAAGCCGCTATGGCTACACCTTC

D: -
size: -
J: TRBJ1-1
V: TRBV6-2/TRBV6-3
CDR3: CASSYYGGSTEAFF
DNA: TGTGCCAGCAGTTATTACGGGGGCTCGACTGAAGCTTTCTTT

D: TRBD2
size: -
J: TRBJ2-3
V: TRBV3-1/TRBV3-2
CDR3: CASSQNSGGGTDTQYF
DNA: TGTGCCAGCAGCCAGAATAGCGGGGGAGGCACAGATACGCAGTATTTT

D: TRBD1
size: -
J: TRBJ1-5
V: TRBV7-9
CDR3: CASSLGQGREHF
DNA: TGTGCCAGCAGCCTCGGACAGGGACGTGAGCATTTT

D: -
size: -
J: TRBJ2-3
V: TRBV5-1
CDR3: CASSLQLVRTDTQYF
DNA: TGCGCCAGCAGCTTGCAACTAGTCAGAACAGATACGCAGTATTTT

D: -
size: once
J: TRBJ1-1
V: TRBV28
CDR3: CASTGARWTEAFF
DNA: TGTGCCAGCACCGGAGCGCGGTGGACTGAAGCTTTCTTT

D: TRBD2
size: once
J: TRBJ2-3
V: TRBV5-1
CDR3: CASSLASGRYSTQYF
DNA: TGCGCCAGCAGCTTGGCTAGCGGGAGGTATAGTACGCAGTATTTT

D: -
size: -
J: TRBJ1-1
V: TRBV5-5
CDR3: CASSLIGLGAFF
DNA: TGTGCCAGCAGCTTGATAGGTCTTGGAGCTTTCTTT

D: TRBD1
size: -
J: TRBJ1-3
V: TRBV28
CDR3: CASSDRDREYF
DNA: TGTGCCAGCAGTGACCGGGACAGGGAATATTTT

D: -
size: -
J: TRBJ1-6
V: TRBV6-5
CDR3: CASSPPTEYNSPLHF
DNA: TGTGCCAGCAGTCCCCCGACAGAATATAATTCACCCCTCCACTTT

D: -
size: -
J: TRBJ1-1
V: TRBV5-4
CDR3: CASSLSVGTEAFF
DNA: TGTGCCAGCAGCTTGTCGGTGGGGACTGAAGCTTTCTTT

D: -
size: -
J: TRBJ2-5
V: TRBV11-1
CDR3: CASSLEAPPGETQYF
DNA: TGTGCCAGCAGCTTAGAGGCCCCGCCGGGGGAGACCCAGTACTTC

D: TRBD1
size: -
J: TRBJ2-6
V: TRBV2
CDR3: CASSTGTALSGANVLTF
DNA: TGTGCCAGCAGCACCGGGACAGCATTGTCTGGGGCCAACGTCCTGACTTTC

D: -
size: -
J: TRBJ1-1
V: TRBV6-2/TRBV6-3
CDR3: CASSSAQGGWEAFF
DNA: TGTGCCAGCAGTTCGGCGCAGGGAGGTTGGGAAGCTTTCTTT

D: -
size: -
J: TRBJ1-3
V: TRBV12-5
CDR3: CASASGNSGNTIYF
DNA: TGTGCTAGTGCCTCGGGGAACTCTGGAAACACCATATATTTT

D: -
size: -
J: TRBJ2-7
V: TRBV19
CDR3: CASSRGATDYEQYF
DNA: TGTGCCAGTAGTAGGGGAGCAACGGACTACGAGCAGTACTTC

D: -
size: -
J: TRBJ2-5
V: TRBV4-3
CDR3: CASSQDLGAGETQYF
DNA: TGCGCCAGCAGCCAAGATCTGGGGGCCGGGGAGACCCAGTACTTC

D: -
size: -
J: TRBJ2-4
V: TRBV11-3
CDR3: CASSPNGAENIQYF
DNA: TGTGCCAGCAGCCCTAATGGGGCTGAGAACATTCAGTACTTC

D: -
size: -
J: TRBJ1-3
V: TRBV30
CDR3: CAWSVPGSGNTIYF
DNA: TGTGCCTGGAGTGTACCGGGATCCGGAAACACCATATATTTT

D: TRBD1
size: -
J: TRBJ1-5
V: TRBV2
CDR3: CASSSNRGYQPQHF
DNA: TGTGCCAGCAGTTCCAACAGGGGCTATCAGCCCCAGCATTTT

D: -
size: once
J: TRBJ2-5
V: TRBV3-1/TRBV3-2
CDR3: CASSQDRSEPRETQYF
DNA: TGTGCCAGCAGCCAAGATAGGTCAGAGCCCCGGGAGACCCAGTACTTC

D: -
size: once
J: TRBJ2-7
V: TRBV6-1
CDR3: CASSEGQGPSYEQYF
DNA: TGTGCCAGCAGTGAAGGCCAGGGCCCTTCCTACGAGCAGTACTTC

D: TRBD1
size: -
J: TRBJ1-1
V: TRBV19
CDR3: CASIRQGAVTEAFF
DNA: TGTGCCAGTATTCGGCAGGGGGCGGTCACTGAAGCTTTCTTT

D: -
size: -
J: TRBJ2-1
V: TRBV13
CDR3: CASSPILGGSARHNEQFF
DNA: TGTGCCAGCAGCCCGATCCTAGGAGGGAGTGCCCGCCACAATGAGCAGTTCTTC

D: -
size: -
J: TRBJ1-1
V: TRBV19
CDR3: CASRAPWGGYTEAFF
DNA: TGTGCCAGTAGAGCCCCCTGGGGGGGCTACACTGAAGCTTTCTTT

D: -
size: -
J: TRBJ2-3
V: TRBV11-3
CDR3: CASSSPDRYSTDTQYF
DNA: TGTGCCAGCAGCTCCCCCGACAGGTATAGCACAGATACGCAGTATTTT

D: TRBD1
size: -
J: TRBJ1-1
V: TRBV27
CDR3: CASSFRAGGSGTEAFF
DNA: TGTGCCAGCAGTTTTAGGGCAGGGGGGTCGGGCACTGAAGCTTTCTTT

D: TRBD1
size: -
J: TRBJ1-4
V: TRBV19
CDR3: CASLSGQGDEKLFF
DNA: TGTGCCAGCCTATCGGGACAGGGTGATGAAAAACTGTTTTTT

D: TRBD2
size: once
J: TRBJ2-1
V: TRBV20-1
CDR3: CSGAGDTEQFF
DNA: TGCAGTGGGGCGGGAGATACTGAGCAGTTCTTC